This T cell receptor (beta chain) was observed in a study of CD4 and CD8 cells across lung adenocarcinoma regions. With respect to this clonotype: Mismatch with germline at one junction end may stem from a read error.

The length of the CDR3 is 14 residues. CDR1 and CDR2 from the germline V gene are MNHEY and SMNVEV (reference sequence). Donors had localized lung adenocarcinoma, a non-small cell lung cancer. TCRdb reanalysed the PCR reads using MiXCR and keeps one entry per CDR3 protein. The top ten clones hold 48% of a sample with approximately 25,000 distinct CDR3 sequences, approximately 51% of them seen once. The specimen sequenced was CD8+ T cells from the center of a lung tumor. This TCR derives from a male donor with lung adenocarcinoma. The CD4 and CD8 labels of this study may be unreliable. The chain is built from TRBV27 and TRBJ2-3; possible D gene TRBD2, 6 bases. The CDR3 sequence is CASSGKGGKNTQYF. CDR3 coding DNA: TGTGCCAGCTCGGGGAAGGGAGGCAAAAACACTCAGTATTTC.